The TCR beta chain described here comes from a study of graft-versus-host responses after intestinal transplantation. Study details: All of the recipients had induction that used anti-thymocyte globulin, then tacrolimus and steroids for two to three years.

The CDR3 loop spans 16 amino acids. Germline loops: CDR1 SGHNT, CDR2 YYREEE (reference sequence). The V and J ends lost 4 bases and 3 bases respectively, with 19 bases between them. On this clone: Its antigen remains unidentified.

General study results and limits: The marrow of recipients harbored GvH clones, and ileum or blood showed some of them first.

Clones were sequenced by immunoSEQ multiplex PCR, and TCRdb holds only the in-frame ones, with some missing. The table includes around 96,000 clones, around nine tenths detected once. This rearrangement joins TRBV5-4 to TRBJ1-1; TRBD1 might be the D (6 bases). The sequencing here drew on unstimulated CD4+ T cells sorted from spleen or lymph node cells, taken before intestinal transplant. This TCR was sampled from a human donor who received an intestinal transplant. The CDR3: CASSPRDNRWDTEAFF. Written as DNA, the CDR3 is TGTGCCAGCAGCCCTCGGGACAATCGGTGGGACACTGAAGCTTTCTTT.